The source of this T cell receptor beta chain is a study of blood T cell repertoires in COVID-19. Method: immunoSEQ multiplex PCR; TCRdb's copy keeps in-frame clones and lacks some. The sample lists tens of thousands of clones, around 85% occurring once. The germline CDR1 and CDR2 sequences are ENHRY and SYGVKD. V was pared by 3 bases and J by 4 bases, with 10 bases of the junction left unmatched. CDR3 length: 16 residues. V usage is TRBV10-3 and J usage is TRBJ2-7; 9 positions match TRBD1. The sequence came from a human donor in a cohort sampled during active COVID-19. Specimen: peripheral blood. This CDR3 reads CAISDPNRGPRYEQYF. The CDR3 DNA reads as TGTGCCATCAGTGACCCAAACAGGGGGCCTCGGTACGAGCAGTACTTC.